These 18 T cell receptor beta chains were all obtained from the same sample, sequenced in a study of blood T cells in healthy people across ages. Next came a second PCR, run for roughly 6 to 11 cycles, which used a sample-barcoded 5' primer along with a J-beta primer mix. TCRdb passed the 5' RACE reads through MiXCR, listing each CDR3 protein once. Of 850,000 to 950,000 distinct CDR3 sequences listed, around 28% are singletons. Sequences were obtained from blood. These receptors all stem from a woman of 80 years or more in good health.

CDR3 sequence reads: CASSLLGTEANQPQHF. DNA of the CDR3: TGTGCCAGCAGCTTATTGGGCACCGAAGCGAATCAGCCCCAGCATTTT. This rearrangement joins TRBV7-2 to TRBJ1-5, with D uncertain. The V end was cut by 2 bases, the J end by 4 bases, with 15 bases between. CDR3 size: 16 residues. Germline values: CDR1 SGHTA, CDR2 FQGNSA. The full variable domain, completed using reference TRBV7-2 and TRBJ1-5, is GAGVSQSPSNKVTEKGKDVELRCDPISGHTALYWYRQSLGQGLEFLIYFQGNSAPDKSGLPSDRFSAERTGGSVSTLTIQRTQQEDSAVYLCASSLLGTEANQPQHFGDGTRLSIL.

This clonotype showed up many times. A read error is possible here, since a much larger clone lies one base away. V is TRBV9 and J is TRBJ1-1; D gene unclear. The V and J ends lost 0 bases and 0 bases respectively, with 3 bases between them. The CDR3 length is 13 residues. Germline lookup yields CDR1 SGDLS and CDR2 YYNGEE. This CDR3 is CASSVAMNTEAFF. CDR3 nucleotide sequence: TGTGCCAGCAGCGTAGCCATGAACACTGAAGCTTTCTTT.

The chain carries TRBV24-1 and TRBJ2-5, with TRBD2 matching over 7 bases. Germline trimming cut 5 bases from V and 4 bases from J; bases unmatched to any gene: 12. The CDR3 spans 16 residues. The germline CDR1 and CDR2 sequences are KGHDR and SFDVKD. The CDR3 bases are TGTGCCACCAGTGCCTACCCTCGGGGGAGGGGAGAGACCCAGTACTTC. Its translation is CATSAYPRGRGETQYF.

The chain employs TRBV7-9 and TRBJ1-1; D ambiguous. With 2 bases removed from V and 5 bases from J, the gap between germline ends came to 15 bases. Germline V lookup: CDR1 SEHNR, CDR2 FQNEAQ (reference sequence). This CDR3 has 15 residues. The CDR3 region has the DNA TGTGCCAGCAGCTTATTCAAATCCCAGGTTACTGAAGCTTTCTTT. It encodes CASSLFKSQVTEAFF.

This clonotype was seen more than once but under ten times. The chain combines TRBV6-2 or TRBV6-3 with TRBJ2-4, with D perhaps matching TRBD1 (6 bases). The CDR3 is made up of 17 amino acids. V lost 2 bases and J lost 0, with 14 bases in between. The germline gives CDR1 MNHEY, CDR2 SVGEGT. CDR3 region: CASSYDRNLIAKNIQYF. CDR3 DNA sequence: TGTGCCAGCAGTTACGACAGGAACCTTATAGCCAAAAACATTCAGTACTTC.

This clonotype has a handful of counts. CDR3 sequence (DNA): TGTGCCACCAGTGATTCCCGGGGAGTTAGCAATCAGCCCCAGCATTTT. It codes for CATSDSRGVSNQPQHF. The rearrangement joins TRBV24-1 to TRBJ1-5; D remains ambiguous. The germline CDR1 and CDR2 sequences are KGHDR and SFDVKD. V was cut by 2 bases and J by 0 bases, with 10 bases left in between. The CDR3 is 16 residues long.

This clonotype has only a few counts. A read error may account for a junction end that differs from germline. The V and J genes are TRBV12-3 or TRBV12-4 and TRBJ2-3; D is unresolved. The CDR3 contains 14 residues. CDR3: CASSHRVSADAQYF. The DNA of the CDR3 is TGTGCCAGCAGTCATCGGGTGAGCGCAGATGCGCAGTATTTT.

This clonotype was detected ten times or more. The rearrangement links TRBV12-3 or TRBV12-4 to TRBJ1-2, with 9 bases identical to TRBD1. CDR3 length: 15 residues. The V gene end was trimmed by 4 bases and the J gene end by 2 bases; junction bases not matched to a gene: 5. The CDR3: CASSSAGTGNYGYTF. CDR3 bases: TGTGCCAGCAGTTCCGCCGGGACAGGGAACTATGGCTACACCTTC.

This clonotype was seen repeatedly, ten times or more. The rearrangement links TRBV12-3 or TRBV12-4 to TRBJ2-6, with TRBD1 as a possible D gene (6 bases). With 6 bases removed from V and 0 bases from J, the gap between germline ends came to 15 bases. The CDR3 has 17 residues. CDR3 DNA: TGTGCCAGCAGCCTAGGGGGTGCCAGCTCTGGGGCCAACGTCCTGACTTTC. Its translation is CASSLGGASSGANVLTF.

The sample holds many counts of this clonotype. The chain couples TRBV29-1 to TRBJ2-3; TRBD2 is a possible D gene (5 bases). Germline V gene lookup returns CDR1 SQVTM and CDR2 ANQGSEA. This CDR3 region has 14 residues. V gave up 7 bases and J gave up 5 bases, with 19 bases separating them. CDR3 sequence: CSGGGIGRQDTQYF. CDR3 nucleotide sequence: TGCAGCGGAGGAGGCATTGGGCGACAAGATACGCAGTATTTT.

This clonotype has a handful of counts. The chain recombines TRBV12-3 or TRBV12-4 with TRBJ2-3; 8 positions agree with TRBD2. The CDR3 runs 15 residues. The trim removed 5 bases at V and 3 bases at J, leaving 7 bases unmatched. CDR3 sequence: CASSARGGVTDTQYF. The CDR3 region has the DNA TGTGCCAGCAGTGCCCGGGGGGGCGTTACAGATACGCAGTATTTT.

This clonotype has a handful of counts. This chain uses TRBV9 with TRBJ2-3; D gene unclear. Germline loops: CDR1 SGDLS, CDR2 YYNGEE. The CDR3 consists of 13 residues. Trimming removed 3 bases at V and 5 bases at J, with 10 bases between. The CDR3 reads CASSETYRDTQYF. The DNA of the CDR3 is TGTGCCAGCAGCGAGACTTATCGAGATACGCAGTATTTT.

The rearrangement joins TRBV2 to TRBJ1-6; D gene uncertain. This CDR3 spans 13 amino acids. Trimming removed 1 base from V and 7 bases from J, with 5 bases in between. Germline values: CDR1 SNHLY, CDR2 FYNNEI. The CDR3 loop reads CASSEGRNSPLHF. CDR3 nucleotide sequence: TGTGCCAGCAGTGAAGGCCGCAATTCACCCCTCCACTTT.

The chain joins TRBV24-1 to TRBJ2-2, with TRBD1 matching over 8 bases. The CDR3 length is 16 residues. V shed 4 bases and J 1 base; nucleotides not matched to a gene: 4. The germline V gene has CDR1 KGHDR and CDR2 SFDVKD. CDR3 sequence: CATSETGTGNTGELFF. CDR3 coding DNA: TGTGCCACCAGTGAAACCGGGACAGGGAACACCGGGGAGCTGTTTTTT.

This clonotype was counted many times. V gene TRBV7-9 combines with J gene TRBJ2-1, with 10 positions matching TRBD1. There are 16 residues in the CDR3. Per the germline V gene, CDR1 is SEHNR and CDR2 is FQNEAQ (reference sequence). J lost 6 bases, V lost 8 bases, and 13 bases had no gene match. The CDR3 protein is CASLDRDRGFSNEQFF. The CDR3 bases are TGTGCCAGCTTAGACCGGGACAGGGGATTCTCCAATGAGCAGTTCTTC.

The V and J genes are TRBV7-2 and TRBJ1-1; D gene uncertain. The V gene lost 4 bases and the J gene lost 5 bases, with 14 bases spanning the gap. Germline loops: CDR1 SGHTA, CDR2 FQGNSA. This CDR3 comprises 14 residues. In DNA, the CDR3 is TGTGCCAGCAGCTCTCTTTTACCCGGAACTGAAGCTTTCTTT. This sequence encodes CASSSLLPGTEAFF.

The chain recombines TRBV5-1 with TRBJ2-7; 8 bases agree with TRBD2. Germline V gives CDR1 SGHRS, CDR2 YFSETQ. The CDR3 length is 15 residues. V was pared by 0 bases and J by 4 bases, with 6 bases of the junction left unmatched. The CDR3 nucleotides read TGCGCCAGCAGCTTGGGAGTAGCGGGGAGATACGAGCAGTACTTC. This gives the protein CASSLGVAGRYEQYF.

With regard to this clonotype: A read error may be the cause here, since a much bigger clone is one base away. The V call is TRBV20-1, the J call TRBJ2-1, with 11 nucleotides matching TRBD2. Near its end, the DNA agrees better with TRBJ2-7, so the J call may be wrong. This CDR3 has 20 residues. Germline V gene data show CDR1 as DFQATT and CDR2 as SNEGSKA (reference sequence). The CDR3 DNA follows: TGCAGTGCTAGAGTCTGGGCTAGCGGGGGGCTCAGGAGCTCCTACAATGAGCAGTACTTC. Translation gives CSARVWASGGLRSSYNEQYF.